These T cell receptor beta chains were read from a single sample in a study of blood T cell repertoires in COVID-19. Assay used: immunoSEQ multiplex PCR; TCRdb lists only in-frame clones, some missing. The sample gives about 100,000 clones, roughly four fifths of which show up once; about 20% is in the top ten. Sequenced input: peripheral blood. Receptor source: a man in his 70s with active or convalescent COVID-19. The CDR3 runs from the conserved cysteine through the conserved F or W. The order of the fields is J gene, clone size, D gene, V gene, CDR3 protein, CDR3 DNA. D genes are given only for firm matches. Clone size appears in some rows only: once, few, many, or a class for an expanded clone.

>TRBJ2-5|.|.|TRBV3-1/TRBV3-2
CASSPIGPAGGETQYF
TGTGCCAGCAGCCCAATAGGACCCGCCGGAGGAGAGACCCAGTACTTC
>TRBJ1-1|.|.|TRBV2
CASSDRGTEAFF
TGTGCCAGCAGTGACAGGGGCACTGAAGCTTTCTTT
>TRBJ1-1|.|TRBD1|TRBV5-1
CASSLVAGGNTEAFF
TGCGCCAGCAGCTTGGTAGCAGGGGGCAACACTGAAGCTTTCTTT
>TRBJ2-1|.|.|TRBV29-1
CSAWGPPRVNEQFF
TGCAGCGCCTGGGGCCCCCCACGGGTCAATGAGCAGTTCTTC
>TRBJ1-2|few|TRBD1|TRBV7-9
CASSQQQGAYGYTF
TGTGCCAGCAGCCAACAACAGGGGGCTTATGGCTACACCTTC
>TRBJ1-4|.|TRBD1|TRBV29-1
CSVEDTGVEKLFF
TGCAGCGTTGAAGACACAGGGGTCGAAAAACTGTTTTTT
>TRBJ1-1|.|.|TRBV28
CASSLLLQGWDAEAFF
TGTGCCAGCAGTTTACTTCTCCAGGGGTGGGACGCTGAAGCTTTCTTT
>TRBJ1-2|.|TRBD1|TRBV25-1
CASSDPSTGFYGYTF
TGTGCCAGCAGTGATCCATCGACAGGGTTCTATGGCTACACCTTC
>TRBJ1-2|.|TRBD1|TRBV7-9
CASSSGQGEGGYTF
TGTGCCAGCAGCTCAGGACAGGGGGAGGGCGGCTACACCTTC
>TRBJ2-2|.|TRBD2|TRBV5-1
CASSLVASGNGELFF
TGCGCCAGCAGCTTGGTGGCTAGCGGGAACGGGGAGCTGTTTTTT
>TRBJ2-1|once|TRBD2|TRBV30
CAWSVQRGKFF
TGTGCCTGGAGTGTTCAGCGGGGCAAGTTCTTC
>TRBJ2-2|.|TRBD1|TRBV5-1
CASSGGTGRKMGTGELFF
TGCGCCAGCAGCGGGGGGACAGGTAGAAAAATGGGCACCGGGGAGCTGTTTTTT